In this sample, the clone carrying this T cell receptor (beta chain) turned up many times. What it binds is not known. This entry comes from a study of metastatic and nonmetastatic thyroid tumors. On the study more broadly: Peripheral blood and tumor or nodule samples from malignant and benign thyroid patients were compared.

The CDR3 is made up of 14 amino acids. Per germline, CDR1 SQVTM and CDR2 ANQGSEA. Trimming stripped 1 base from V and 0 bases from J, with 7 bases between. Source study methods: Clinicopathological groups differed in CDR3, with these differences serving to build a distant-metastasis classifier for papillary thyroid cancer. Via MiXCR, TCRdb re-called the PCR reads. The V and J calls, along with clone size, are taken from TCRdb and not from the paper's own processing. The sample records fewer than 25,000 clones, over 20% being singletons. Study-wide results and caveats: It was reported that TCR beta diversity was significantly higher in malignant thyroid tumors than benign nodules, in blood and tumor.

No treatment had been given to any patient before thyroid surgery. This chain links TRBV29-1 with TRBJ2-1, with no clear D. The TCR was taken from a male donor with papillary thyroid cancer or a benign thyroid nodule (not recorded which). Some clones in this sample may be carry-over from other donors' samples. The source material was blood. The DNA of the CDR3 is TGCAGCGTTGAAGGGGTAAGCTCCTACAATGAGCAGTTCTTC. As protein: CSVEGVSSYNEQFF.